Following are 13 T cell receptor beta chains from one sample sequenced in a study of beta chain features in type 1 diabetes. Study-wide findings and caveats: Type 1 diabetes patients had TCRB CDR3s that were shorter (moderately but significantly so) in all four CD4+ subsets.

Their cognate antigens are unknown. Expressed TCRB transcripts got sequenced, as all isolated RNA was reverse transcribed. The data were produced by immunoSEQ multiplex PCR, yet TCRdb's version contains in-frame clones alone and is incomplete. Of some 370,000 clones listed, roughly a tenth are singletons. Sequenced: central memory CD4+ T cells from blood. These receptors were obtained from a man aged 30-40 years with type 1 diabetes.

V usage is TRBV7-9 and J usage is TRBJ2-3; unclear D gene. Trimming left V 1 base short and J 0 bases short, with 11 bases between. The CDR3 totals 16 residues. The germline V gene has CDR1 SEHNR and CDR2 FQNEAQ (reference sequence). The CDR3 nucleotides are TGTGCCAGCAGCTTAGGGGCTGAGGTCAGCACAGATACGCAGTATTTT. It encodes CASSLGAEVSTDTQYF. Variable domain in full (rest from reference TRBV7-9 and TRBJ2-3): DTGVSQNPRHKITKRGQNVTFRCDPISEHNRLYWYRQTLGQGPEFLTYFQNEAQLEKSRLLSDRFSAERPKGSFSTLEIQRTEQGDSAMYLCASSLGAEVSTDTQYFGPGTRLTVL.

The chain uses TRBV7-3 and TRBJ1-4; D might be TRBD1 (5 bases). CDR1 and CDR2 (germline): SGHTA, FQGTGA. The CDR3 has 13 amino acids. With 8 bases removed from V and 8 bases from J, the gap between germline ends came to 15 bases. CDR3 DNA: TGTGCCAGCGAAGGCAGGGAGAGGGAAAAACTGTTTTTT. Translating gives CASEGREREKLFF. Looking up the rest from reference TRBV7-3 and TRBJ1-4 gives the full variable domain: GAGVSQTPSNKVTEKGKYVELRCDPISGHTALYWYRQSLGQGPEFLIYFQGTGAADDSGLPNDRFFAVRPEGSVSTLKIQRTERGDSAVYLCASEGREREKLFFGSGTQLSVL.

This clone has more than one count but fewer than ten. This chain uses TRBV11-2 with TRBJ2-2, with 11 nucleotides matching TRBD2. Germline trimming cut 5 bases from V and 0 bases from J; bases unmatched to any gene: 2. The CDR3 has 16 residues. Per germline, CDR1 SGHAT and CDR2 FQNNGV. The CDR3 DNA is TGTGCCAGCAGCCCGGGACTAGCGGCGAACACCGGGGAGCTGTTTTTT. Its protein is CASSPGLAANTGELFF.

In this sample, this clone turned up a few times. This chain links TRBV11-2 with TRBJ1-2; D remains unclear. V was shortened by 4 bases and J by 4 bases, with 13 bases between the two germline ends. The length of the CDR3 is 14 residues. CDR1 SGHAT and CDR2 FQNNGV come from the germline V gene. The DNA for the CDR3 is TGTGCCAGCAGCTCCACCCAGAACCCCTATGGCTACACCTTC. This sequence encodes CASSSTQNPYGYTF.

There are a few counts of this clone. CDR3 sequence (DNA): TGTGCCAGCAGCTCCTCAAACACTGAAGCTTTCTTT. It translates to CASSSSNTEAFF. The V and J genes are TRBV7-6 and TRBJ1-1; D is unresolved. Looked up from germline, CDR1 is SGHVS and CDR2 is FNYEAQ. The CDR3 covers 12 residues. V was trimmed by 4 bases and J by 2 bases, leaving 5 bases between them.

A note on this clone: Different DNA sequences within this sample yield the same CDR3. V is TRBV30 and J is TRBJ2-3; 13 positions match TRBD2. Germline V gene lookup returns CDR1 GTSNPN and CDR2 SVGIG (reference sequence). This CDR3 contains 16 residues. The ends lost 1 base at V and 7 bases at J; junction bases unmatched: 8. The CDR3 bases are TGTGCCTGGAGTGGGCGAGGGACTAGCGGGACAAATACGCAGTATTTT. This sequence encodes CAWSGRGTSGTNTQYF.

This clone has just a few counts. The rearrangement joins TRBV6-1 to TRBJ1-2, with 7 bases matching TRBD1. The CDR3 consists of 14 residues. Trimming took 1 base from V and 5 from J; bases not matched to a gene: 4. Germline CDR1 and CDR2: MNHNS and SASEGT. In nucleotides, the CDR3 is TGTGCCAGCAGTGAAGGACCGACAGGGTATGGCTACACCTTC. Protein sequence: CASSEGPTGYGYTF.

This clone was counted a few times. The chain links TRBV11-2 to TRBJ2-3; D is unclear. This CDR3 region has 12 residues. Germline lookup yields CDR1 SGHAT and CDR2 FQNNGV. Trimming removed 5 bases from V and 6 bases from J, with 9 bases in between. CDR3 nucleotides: TGTGCCAGCAGCCTCCCACTGGATACGCAGTATTTT. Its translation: CASSLPLDTQYF.

CDR3 amino acids: CASSRTPTAATNEKLFF. CDR3 in DNA: TGTGCCAGCAGTCGGACGCCGACCGCCGCAACTAATGAAAAACTGTTTTTT. The chain couples TRBV2 to TRBJ1-4; D remains unclear. The CDR3 contains 17 residues. V was pared by 5 bases and J by 0 bases, with 16 bases between. CDR1 and CDR2 (germline): SNHLY, FYNNEI.

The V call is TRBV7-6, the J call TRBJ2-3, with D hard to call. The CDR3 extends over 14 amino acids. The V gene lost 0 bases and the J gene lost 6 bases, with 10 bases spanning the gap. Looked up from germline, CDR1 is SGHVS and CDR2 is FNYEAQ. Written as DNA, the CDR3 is TGTGCCAGCAGCTTAGCGGTGGGCTCGGATACGCAGTATTTT. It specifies CASSLAVGSDTQYF.

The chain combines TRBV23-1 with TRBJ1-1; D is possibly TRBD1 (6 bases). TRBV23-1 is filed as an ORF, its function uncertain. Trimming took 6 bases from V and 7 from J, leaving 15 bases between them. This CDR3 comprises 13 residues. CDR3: CASSQPGQNEAFF. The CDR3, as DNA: TGCGCCAGCAGCCAACCCGGACAGAATGAAGCTTTCTTT.

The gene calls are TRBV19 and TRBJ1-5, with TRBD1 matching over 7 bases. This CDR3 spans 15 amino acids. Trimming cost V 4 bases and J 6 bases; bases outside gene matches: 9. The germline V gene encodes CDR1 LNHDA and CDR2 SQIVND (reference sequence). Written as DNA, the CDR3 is TGTGCCAGTAGTACCGGGACAGTGCGGTTTCAGCCCCAGCATTTT. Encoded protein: CASSTGTVRFQPQHF.

This CDR3 is CASSLSSGDTIYF. DNA for the CDR3: TGTGCCAGCAGCCTGAGTTCGGGTGACACCATATATTTT. The gene calls are TRBV11-2 and TRBJ1-3, with D uncertain. With 5 bases removed from V and 8 bases from J, the gap between germline ends came to 13 bases. CDR1 and CDR2 (germline): SGHAT, FQNNGV. The CDR3 covers 13 residues.